Given below is one TCR beta chain in context. Its antigen is as yet unknown. These data belong to a study of CD8+ T cells in alopecia areata. At the level of the study: For the treated group, dosing was oral tofacitinib at 5 to 10 mg twice daily.

Alopecia areata patients gave lesional scalp punch biopsies and peripheral blood samples. Overall study results and limits: The study also sequences resident alphabeta T cells of normal skin in scalp samples. Clonality in lesional scalp, especially alopecia totalis/universalis, exceeded that of normal scalp.

Extracted RNA was reverse transcribed, and the resulting cDNA served as sequencing template. Clones were read by immunoSEQ multiplex PCR, and TCRdb kept only the in-frame ones, dropping some. The repertoire consists of under 75,000 clones, with approximately 46% occurring once and the leading ten covering 17%. The CDR3 is 12 residues long. Germline values: CDR1 SGDLS, CDR2 YYNGEE. V was shortened by 4 bases and J by 6 bases, with 7 bases between the two germline ends. The specimen comprised CD8+ T cells sorted from blood, sampled at week 0. This clonotype was sampled from a human donor with alopecia areata. The J gene is TRBJ2-2, the V gene TRBV9; no clear D. The CDR3 DNA is TGTGCCAGCAGCAATCGGGCCGGGGAGCTGTTTTTT. Translation gives CASSNRAGELFF.